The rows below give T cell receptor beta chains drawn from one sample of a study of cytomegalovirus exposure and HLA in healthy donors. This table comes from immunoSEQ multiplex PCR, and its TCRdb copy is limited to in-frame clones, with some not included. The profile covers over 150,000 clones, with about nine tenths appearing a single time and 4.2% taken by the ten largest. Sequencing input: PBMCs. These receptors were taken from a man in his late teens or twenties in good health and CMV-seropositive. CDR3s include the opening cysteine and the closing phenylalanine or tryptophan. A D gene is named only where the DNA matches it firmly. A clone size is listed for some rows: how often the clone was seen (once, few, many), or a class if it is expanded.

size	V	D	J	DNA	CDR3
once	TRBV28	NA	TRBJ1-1	TGTGCCAGCAGACTGTCGACGGGTATGAACACTGAAGCTTTCTTT	CASRLSTGMNTEAFF
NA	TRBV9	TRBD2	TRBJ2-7	TGTGCCAGCAGCGTAGGCCTAGCGGGAGGCTACGAGCAGTACTTC	CASSVGLAGGYEQYF
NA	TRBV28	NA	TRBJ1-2	TGTGCCAGCACCAGACTTGGGGGCGAGAATGGCTACACCTTC	CASTRLGGENGYTF
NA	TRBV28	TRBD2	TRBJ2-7	TGTGCCAGCAGCTCGGGACTAGCGGTGAGCTCCTACGAGCAGTACTTC	CASSSGLAVSSYEQYF
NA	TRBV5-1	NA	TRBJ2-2	TGCGCCAGCAGCTTGGGTACAACAAGTACCGGGGAGCTGTTTTTT	CASSLGTTSTGELFF
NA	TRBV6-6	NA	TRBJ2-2	TGTGCCAGCAACCCCCCCGGTCGGTGGACCGGGGAGCTGTTTTTT	CASNPPGRWTGELFF
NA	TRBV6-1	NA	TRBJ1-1	TGTGCCAGCAGTGAAGCCCACGGACAGTTGAACACTGAAGCTTTCTTT	CASSEAHGQLNTEAFF
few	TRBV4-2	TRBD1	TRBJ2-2	TGTGCCAGCACTCTGGACAGGGGCGCCAACACCGGGGAGCTGTTTTTT	CASTLDRGANTGELFF
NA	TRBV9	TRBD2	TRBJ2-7	TGTGCCAGCAGCGTGACTAGCGCCTCCGGCTACGAGCAGTACTTC	CASSVTSASGYEQYF
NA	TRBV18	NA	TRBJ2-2	TGTGCCAGCTCACCAGGGGCCGCGAACACCGGGGAGCTGTTTTTT	CASSPGAANTGELFF
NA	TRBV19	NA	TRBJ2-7	TGTGCCAGTAGTTTCACAGGAAGCTCAGGCGAGCAGTACTTC	CASSFTGSSGEQYF
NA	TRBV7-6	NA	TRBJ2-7	TGTGCCAGCAGCTTATATCCTACTAGTGAGCCCGGCGAGCAGTACTTC	CASSLYPTSEPGEQYF
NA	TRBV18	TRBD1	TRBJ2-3	TGTGCCAGCTCACCACCGTGGACAGGGGGCGCGGATACGCAGTATTTT	CASSPPWTGGADTQYF
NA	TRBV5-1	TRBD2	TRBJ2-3	TGCGCCAGCAGCTTGGGGGGTAGCGGGAGGCCAGATACGCAGTATTTT	CASSLGGSGRPDTQYF
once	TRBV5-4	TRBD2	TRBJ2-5	TGTGCCAGCAGCTTGGAAGCCGGGAGGGTGGGAGAGACCCAGTACTTC	CASSLEAGRVGETQYF
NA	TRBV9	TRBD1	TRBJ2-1	TGTGCCAGCAGCGTCCGGGACAGGGAGTACAATGAGCAGTTCTTC	CASSVRDREYNEQFF
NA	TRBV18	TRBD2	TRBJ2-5	TGTGCCAGCTCCCTAGCGGATTTGGAGACCCAGTACTTC	CASSLADLETQYF
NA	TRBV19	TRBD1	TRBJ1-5	TGTGCCAGTACGGGAAGGACAGGTTTGAGCAATCAGCCCCAGCATTTT	CASTGRTGLSNQPQHF
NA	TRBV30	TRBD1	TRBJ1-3	TGTGCCTGGAGTTTGACAGGGAGCTCTGGAAACACCATATATTTT	CAWSLTGSSGNTIYF
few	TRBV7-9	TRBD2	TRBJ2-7	TGTGCCAGCAGCTCCGGGACTACCTACGAGCAGTACTTC	CASSSGTTYEQYF
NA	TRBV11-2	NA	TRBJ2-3	TGTGCCAGCAGCTTAGTTCCGGGACTTTTCACAGATACGCAGTATTTT	CASSLVPGLFTDTQYF
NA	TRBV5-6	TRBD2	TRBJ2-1	TGTGCCAGCAGCTTCCTAGCGGGAGAAAGGAATGAGCAGTTCTTC	CASSFLAGERNEQFF
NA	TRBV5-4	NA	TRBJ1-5	TGTGCCAGCAGCTTGGACGGTCAGCCCCAGCATTTT	CASSLDGQPQHF
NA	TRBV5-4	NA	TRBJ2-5	TGTGCCAGCAGGTGGGGGACACAAGAGACCCAGTACTTC	CASRWGTQETQYF
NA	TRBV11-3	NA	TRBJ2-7	TGTGCCAGCAGCCGCGGGGCAGGGAAAGCCTACGAGCAGTACTTC	CASSRGAGKAYEQYF
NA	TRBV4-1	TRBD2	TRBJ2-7	TGCGCCAGCAGCCAAGGACTAGCGGGGTACTACGAGCAGTACTTC	CASSQGLAGYYEQYF
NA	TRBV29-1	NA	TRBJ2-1	TGCAGCGTTGACCCCAACAATGAGCAGTTCTTC	CSVDPNNEQFF
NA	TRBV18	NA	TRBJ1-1	TGTGCCAGCTCTTCGGGTGTCGACACTGAAGCTTTCTTT	CASSSGVDTEAFF
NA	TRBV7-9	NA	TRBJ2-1	TGTGCCAGCAGCTTCGCAGTTTACGGACACGAAGACGAGCAGTTCTTC	CASSFAVYGHEDEQFF
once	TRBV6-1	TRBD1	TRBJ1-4	TGTGCCAGCAGTGAAGGACAGGGTTTTGAAAAACTGTTTTTT	CASSEGQGFEKLFF
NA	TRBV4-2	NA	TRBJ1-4	TGTGCCAGCAGCCAAGCTCCAGATAATGAAAAACTGTTTTTT	CASSQAPDNEKLFF
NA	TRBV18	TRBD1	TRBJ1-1	TGTGCCAGCTCCCCGGGACAGGGACTAGCTGAAGCTTTCTTT	CASSPGQGLAEAFF
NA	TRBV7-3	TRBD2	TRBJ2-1	TGTGCCAGCAGCTTACGCAGCGGGAGGGCAAATGAGCAGTTCTTC	CASSLRSGRANEQFF
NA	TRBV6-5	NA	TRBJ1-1	TGTGCCAGCCGGGGGGGTGGTGAAACTGAAGCTTTCTTT	CASRGGGETEAFF
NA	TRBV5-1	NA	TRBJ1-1	TGCGCCAGCAGCTTGTCGTTGAACACTGAAGCTTTCTTT	CASSLSLNTEAFF
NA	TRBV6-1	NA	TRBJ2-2	TGTGCCAGCAGTGAAGGGGGCACCACCGGGGAGCTGTTTTTT	CASSEGGTTGELFF
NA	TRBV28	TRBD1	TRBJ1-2	TGTGCCAGCAGTTTACCCGACAGGGGGTATGGCTACACCTTC	CASSLPDRGYGYTF
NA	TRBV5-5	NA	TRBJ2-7	TGTGCCAGCAGCCTAACATGGGAGTACGAGCAGTACTTC	CASSLTWEYEQYF
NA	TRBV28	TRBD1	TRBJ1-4	TGTGCCAGCAACAGACAGGGTCCTGTCCGAAAACTGTTTTTT	CASNRQGPVRKLFF
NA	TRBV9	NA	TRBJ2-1	TGTGCCAGCAGCGGCCGTGGGAGGAGGGACAATGAGCAGTTCTTC	CASSGRGRRDNEQFF
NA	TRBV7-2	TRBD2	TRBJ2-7	TGTGCCAGCAGCTCCCTGGCCCCTACTAGCGGGAAATCCTACGAGCAGTACTTC	CASSSLAPTSGKSYEQYF
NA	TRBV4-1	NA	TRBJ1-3	TGCGCCAGCAGCCAAGATTGGTTCCCAGGCTCTGGAAACACCATATATTTT	CASSQDWFPGSGNTIYF
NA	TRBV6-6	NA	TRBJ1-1	TGTGCCAGCAGCCTACAGGGTTCGACTGAAGCTTTCTTT	CASSLQGSTEAFF
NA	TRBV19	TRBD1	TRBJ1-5	TGTGCCAGCGACCCGGGACAGGGACTAGGTCAGCCCCAGCATTTT	CASDPGQGLGQPQHF
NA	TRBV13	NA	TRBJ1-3	TGTGCCAGTAACTCTGGAAACACCATATATTTT	CASNSGNTIYF
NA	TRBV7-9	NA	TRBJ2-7	TGTGCCAGCAGCTTCCGATGGTCGGGGTACGAGGACGAGCAGTACTTC	CASSFRWSGYEDEQYF
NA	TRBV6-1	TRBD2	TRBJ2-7	TGTGCCAGCAGTGGACTAGCGGGATTAAAGTACGAGCAGTACTTC	CASSGLAGLKYEQYF